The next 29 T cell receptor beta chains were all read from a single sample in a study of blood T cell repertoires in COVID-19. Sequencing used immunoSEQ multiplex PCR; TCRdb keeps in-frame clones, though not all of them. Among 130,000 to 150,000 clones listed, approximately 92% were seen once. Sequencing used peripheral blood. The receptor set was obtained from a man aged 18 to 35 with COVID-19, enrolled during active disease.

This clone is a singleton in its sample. As DNA, the CDR3 is TGTGCCAGCAGGGGACAAGGCTCAAACTATGGCTACACCTTC. Its protein is CASRGQGSNYGYTF. The chain joins TRBV2 to TRBJ1-2, with D perhaps TRBD1 (6 bases). The V gene lost 6 bases and the J gene lost 2 bases, with 13 bases spanning the gap. This CDR3 has 14 residues. Per germline, CDR1 SNHLY and CDR2 FYNNEI.

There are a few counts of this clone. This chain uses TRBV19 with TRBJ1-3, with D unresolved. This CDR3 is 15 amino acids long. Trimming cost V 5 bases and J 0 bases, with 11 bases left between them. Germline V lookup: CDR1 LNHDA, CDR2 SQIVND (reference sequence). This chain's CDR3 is CASSPRLLSGNTIYF. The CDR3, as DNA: TGTGCCAGTAGTCCTAGACTCCTCTCTGGAAACACCATATATTTT.

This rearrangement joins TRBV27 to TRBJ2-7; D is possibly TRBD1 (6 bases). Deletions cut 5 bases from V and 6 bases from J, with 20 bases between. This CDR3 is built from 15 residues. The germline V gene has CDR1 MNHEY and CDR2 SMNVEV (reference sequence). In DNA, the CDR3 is TGTGCCAGCAGTATTTCCGGGACACACCAGTCCGAGCAGTACTTC. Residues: CASSISGTHQSEQYF.

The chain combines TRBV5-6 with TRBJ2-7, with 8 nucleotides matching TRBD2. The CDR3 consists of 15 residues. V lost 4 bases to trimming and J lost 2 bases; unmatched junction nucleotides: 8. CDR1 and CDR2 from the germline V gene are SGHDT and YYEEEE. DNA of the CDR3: TGTGCCAGCAGCCGACTACTAGCGGTTGCCTACGAGCAGTACTTC. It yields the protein CASSRLLAVAYEQYF.

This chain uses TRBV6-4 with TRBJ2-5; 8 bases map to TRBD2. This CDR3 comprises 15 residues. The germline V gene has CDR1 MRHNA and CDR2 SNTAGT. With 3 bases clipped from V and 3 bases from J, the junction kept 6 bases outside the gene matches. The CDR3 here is CASSEAAGEKETQYF. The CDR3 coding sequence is TGTGCCAGCAGTGAAGCAGCGGGAGAGAAAGAGACCCAGTACTTC.

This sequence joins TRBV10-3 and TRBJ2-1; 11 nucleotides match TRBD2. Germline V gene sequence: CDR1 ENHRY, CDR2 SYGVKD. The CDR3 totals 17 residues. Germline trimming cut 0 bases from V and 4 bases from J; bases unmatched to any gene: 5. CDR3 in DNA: TGTGCCATCAGTGAGTCGACTGGGACTAGCGGTTACAATGAGCAGTTCTTC. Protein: CAISESTGTSGYNEQFF.

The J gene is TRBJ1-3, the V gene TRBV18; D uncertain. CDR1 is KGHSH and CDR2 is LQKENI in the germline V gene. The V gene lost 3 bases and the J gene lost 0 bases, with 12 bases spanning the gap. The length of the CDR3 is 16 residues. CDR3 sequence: CASSPGDSGSGNTIYF. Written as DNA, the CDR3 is TGTGCCAGCTCACCGGGAGATAGCGGCTCTGGAAACACCATATATTTT.

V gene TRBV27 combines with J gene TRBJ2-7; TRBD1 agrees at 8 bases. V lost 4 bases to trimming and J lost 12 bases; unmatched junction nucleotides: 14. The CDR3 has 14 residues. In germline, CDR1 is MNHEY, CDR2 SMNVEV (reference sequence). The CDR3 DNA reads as TGTGCCAGCAGTTCGCGCAGGGGGCAGGCCGAGTTGTACTTC. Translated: CASSSRRGQAELYF.

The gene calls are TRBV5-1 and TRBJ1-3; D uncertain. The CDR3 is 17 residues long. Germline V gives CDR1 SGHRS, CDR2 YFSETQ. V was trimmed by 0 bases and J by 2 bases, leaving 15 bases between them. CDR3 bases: TGCGCCAGCAGCTTGGATTTTGGGCAGAGAACTGGAAACACCATATATTTT. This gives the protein CASSLDFGQRTGNTIYF.

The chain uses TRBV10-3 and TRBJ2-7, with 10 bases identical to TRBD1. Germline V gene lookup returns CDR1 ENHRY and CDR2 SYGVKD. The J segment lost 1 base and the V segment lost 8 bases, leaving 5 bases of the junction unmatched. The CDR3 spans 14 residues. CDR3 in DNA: TGTGCCATCGAAAGGGGACAGGGGTCCTACGAGCAGTACTTC. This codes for CAIERGQGSYEQYF.

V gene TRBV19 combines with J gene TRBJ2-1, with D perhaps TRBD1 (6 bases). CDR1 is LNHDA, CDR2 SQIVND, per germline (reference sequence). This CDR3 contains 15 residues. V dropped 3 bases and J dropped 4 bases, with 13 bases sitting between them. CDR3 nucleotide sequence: TGTGCCAGTAGTATCTCGGGACACTATTACAATGAGCAGTTCTTC. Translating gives CASSISGHYYNEQFF. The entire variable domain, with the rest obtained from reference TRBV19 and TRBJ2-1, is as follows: DGGITQSPKYLFRKEGQNVTLSCEQNLNHDAMYWYRQDPGQGLRLIYYSQIVNDFQKGDIAEGYSVSREKKESFPLTVTSAQKNPTAFYLCASSISGHYYNEQFFGPGTRLTVL.

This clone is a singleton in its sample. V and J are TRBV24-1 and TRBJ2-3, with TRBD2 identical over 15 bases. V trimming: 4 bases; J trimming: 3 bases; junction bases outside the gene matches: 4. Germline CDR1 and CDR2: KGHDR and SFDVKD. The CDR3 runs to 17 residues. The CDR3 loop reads CATSDPGLAGGTDTQYF. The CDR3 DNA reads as TGTGCCACCAGTGACCCGGGACTAGCGGGAGGAACAGATACGCAGTATTTT.

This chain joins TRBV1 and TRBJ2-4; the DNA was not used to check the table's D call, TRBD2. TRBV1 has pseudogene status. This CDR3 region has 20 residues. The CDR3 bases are TGCACCAGCAGCCTAACTTCAGGGGATCTAGCGGGAGGGGCCAAAAACATTCAGTACTTC. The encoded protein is CTSSLTSGDLAGGAKNIQYF.

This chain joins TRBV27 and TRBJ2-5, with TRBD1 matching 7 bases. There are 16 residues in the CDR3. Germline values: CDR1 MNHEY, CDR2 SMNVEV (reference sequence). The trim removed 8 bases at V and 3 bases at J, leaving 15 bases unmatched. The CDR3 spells CASGRGRGILKETQYF. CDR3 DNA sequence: TGTGCCAGCGGACGGGGCAGGGGGATACTAAAAGAGACCCAGTACTTC.

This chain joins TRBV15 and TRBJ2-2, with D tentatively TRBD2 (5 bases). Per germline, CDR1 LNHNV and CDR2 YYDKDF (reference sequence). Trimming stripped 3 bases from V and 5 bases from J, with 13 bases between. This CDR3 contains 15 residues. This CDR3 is CATSSPGSGTGELFF. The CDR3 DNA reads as TGTGCCACCAGCAGTCCTGGTTCGGGGACCGGGGAGCTGTTTTTT.

In DNA form, the CDR3 reads TGTGCCAGCAGTTTATTTGGGGGGGTGGAAGCTTTCTTT. This translates into CASSLFGGVEAFF. The chain uses TRBV27 and TRBJ1-1, with D maybe TRBD1 (5 bases). The germline CDR1 and CDR2 sequences are MNHEY and SMNVEV (reference sequence). The CDR3 is 13 residues long. Trimming pared 1 base from V and 8 bases from J, leaving 11 bases between.

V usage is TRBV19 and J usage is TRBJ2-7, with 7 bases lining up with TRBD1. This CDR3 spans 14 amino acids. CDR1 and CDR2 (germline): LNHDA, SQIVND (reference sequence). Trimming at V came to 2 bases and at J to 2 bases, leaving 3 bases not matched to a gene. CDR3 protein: CASSITGDTYEQYF. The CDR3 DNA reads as TGTGCCAGTAGTATAACAGGGGACACCTACGAGCAGTACTTC.

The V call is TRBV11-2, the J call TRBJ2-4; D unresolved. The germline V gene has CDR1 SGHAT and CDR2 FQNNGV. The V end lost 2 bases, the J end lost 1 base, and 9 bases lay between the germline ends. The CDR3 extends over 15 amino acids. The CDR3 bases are TGTGCCAGCAGCTTATATAAGAGGGCCAAAAACATTCAGTACTTC. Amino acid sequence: CASSLYKRAKNIQYF.

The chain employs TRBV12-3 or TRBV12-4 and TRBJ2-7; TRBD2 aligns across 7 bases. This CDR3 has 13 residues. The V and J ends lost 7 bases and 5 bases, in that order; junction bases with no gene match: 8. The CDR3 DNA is TGTGCCAGCATGCAAGCGGGACTTGACGAGCAGTACTTC. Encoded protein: CASMQAGLDEQYF.

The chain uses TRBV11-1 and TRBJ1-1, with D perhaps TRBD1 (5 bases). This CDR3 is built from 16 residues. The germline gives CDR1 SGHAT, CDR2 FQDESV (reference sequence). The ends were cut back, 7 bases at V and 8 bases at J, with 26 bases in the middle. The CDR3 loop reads CASTKHGGRRDVEAFF. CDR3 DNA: TGTGCCAGCACCAAGCACGGGGGACGTCGAGACGTAGAAGCTTTCTTT.

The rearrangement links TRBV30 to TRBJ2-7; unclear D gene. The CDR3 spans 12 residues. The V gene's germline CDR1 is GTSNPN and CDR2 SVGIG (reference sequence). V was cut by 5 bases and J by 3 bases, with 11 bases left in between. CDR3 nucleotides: TGTGCCTGGGGCGGAGACGGCTACGAGCAGTACTTC. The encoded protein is CAWGGDGYEQYF.

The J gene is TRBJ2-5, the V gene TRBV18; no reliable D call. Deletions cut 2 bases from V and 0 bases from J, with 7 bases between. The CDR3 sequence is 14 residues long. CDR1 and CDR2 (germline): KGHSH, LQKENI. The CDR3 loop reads CASSPEVNQETQYF. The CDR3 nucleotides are TGTGCCAGCTCACCAGAGGTTAACCAAGAGACCCAGTACTTC.

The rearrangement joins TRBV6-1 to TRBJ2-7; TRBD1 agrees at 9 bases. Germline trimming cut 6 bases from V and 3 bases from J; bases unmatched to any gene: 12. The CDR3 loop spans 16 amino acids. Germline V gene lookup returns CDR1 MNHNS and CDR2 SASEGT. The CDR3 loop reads CASRETGTGTDYEQYF. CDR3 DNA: TGTGCCAGCAGAGAAACCGGGACAGGGACGGACTACGAGCAGTACTTC.

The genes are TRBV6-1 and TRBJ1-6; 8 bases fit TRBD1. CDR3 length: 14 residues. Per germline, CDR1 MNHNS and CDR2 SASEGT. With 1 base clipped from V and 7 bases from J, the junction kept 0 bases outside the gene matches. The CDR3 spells CASSEGTGNSPLHF. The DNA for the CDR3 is TGTGCCAGCAGTGAAGGGACAGGGAATTCACCCCTCCACTTT.

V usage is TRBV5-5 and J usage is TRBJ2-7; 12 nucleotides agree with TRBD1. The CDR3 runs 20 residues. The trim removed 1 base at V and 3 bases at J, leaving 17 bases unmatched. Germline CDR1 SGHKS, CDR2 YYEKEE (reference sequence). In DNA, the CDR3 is TGTGCCAGCAGCTTGACCTTTTTAGGGTCGGGACAGGGGGCTCTCTACGAGCAGTACTTC. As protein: CASSLTFLGSGQGALYEQYF.

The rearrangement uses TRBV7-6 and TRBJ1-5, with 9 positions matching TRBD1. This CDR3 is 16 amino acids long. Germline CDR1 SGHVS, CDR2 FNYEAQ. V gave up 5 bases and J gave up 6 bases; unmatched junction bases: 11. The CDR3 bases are TGTGCCAGCAGCCCCAATCCGGGACAGGGAAGTCAGCCCCAGCATTTT. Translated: CASSPNPGQGSQPQHF. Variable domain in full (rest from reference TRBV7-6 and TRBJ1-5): GAGVSQSPRYKVTKRGQDVALRCDPISGHVSLYWYRQALGQGPEFLTYFNYEAQQDKSGLPNDRFSAERPEGSISTLTIQRTEQRDSAMYRCASSPNPGQGSQPQHFGDGTRLSIL.

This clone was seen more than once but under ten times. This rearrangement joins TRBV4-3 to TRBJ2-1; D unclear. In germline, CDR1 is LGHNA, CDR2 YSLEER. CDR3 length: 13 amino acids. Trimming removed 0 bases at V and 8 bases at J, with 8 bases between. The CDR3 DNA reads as TGCGCCAGCAGCCAAGAGCCTAACGATGAGCAGTTCTTC. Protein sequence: CASSQEPNDEQFF.

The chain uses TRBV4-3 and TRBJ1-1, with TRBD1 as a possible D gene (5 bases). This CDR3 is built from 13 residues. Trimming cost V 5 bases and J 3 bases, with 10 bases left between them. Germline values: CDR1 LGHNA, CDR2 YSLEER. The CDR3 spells CASSDQGYTEAFF. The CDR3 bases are TGCGCCAGCAGCGACCAGGGTTACACTGAAGCTTTCTTT.

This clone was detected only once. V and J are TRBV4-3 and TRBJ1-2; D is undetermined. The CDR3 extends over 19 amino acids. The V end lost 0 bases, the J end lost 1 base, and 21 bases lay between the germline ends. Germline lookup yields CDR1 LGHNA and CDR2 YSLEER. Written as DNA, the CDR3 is TGCGCCAGCAGCCAAGATTTGGTCGTGGTAGGCAGGATTAACTATGGCTACACCTTC. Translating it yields CASSQDLVVVGRINYGYTF.